This TCR beta chain comes out of a study of blood T cells in healthy people across ages. This CDR3 is built from 16 residues. The germline V gene encodes CDR1 ENHRY and CDR2 SYGVKD. J was trimmed by 4 bases and V by 3 bases; bases with no gene match: 8. Next came a second PCR, run for about 6 to 12 cycles, which used a sample-barcoded 5' primer along with a J-beta primer mix. TCRdb redid the calling of the 5' RACE reads with MiXCR, one entry per CDR3 protein. This table holds approximately 600,000 distinct CDR3 sequences, 45% to 65% found once. Broader study findings: A roughly linear age-dependent decrease characterized TCR beta diversity per million T cells. Naive CD4+ cells and diversity were both higher in long-lived donors than in aged donors. A conclusive naive versus antigen-experienced comparison was prevented by the unsorted PBMCs. TCR beta diversity tracked closely with naive T cell percentage.

Regarding this clonotype: Antigen unknown.

This TCR derives from a man in his sixties in good health. Sequencing was carried out using blood. The chain joins TRBV10-3 to TRBJ1-2; 10 bases are a match to TRBD1. The CDR3, as DNA: TGTGCCATCAGTGATTCCGGGACAGGGGCCCTCTATGGCTACACCTTC. Its translation: CAISDSGTGALYGYTF.